The 27 T cell receptor beta chains below come from one sample, sequenced in a study of identical twins. TCRdb re-called the 5' RACE reads with MiXCR, one entry per CDR3 protein. In the table there are roughly 700,000 distinct CDR3 sequences, 8.5% to 9% of which are singletons. This same sample was also part of a study on yellow fever vaccine responses in identical twins.

The material sequenced was PBMCs. All receptors derive from a woman under 30 in good health.

V is TRBV5-8 and J is TRBJ2-7, with TRBD2 matching over 7 bases. With V trimmed by 0 bases and J by 5 bases, 11 bases remained unmatched. The CDR3 runs 16 residues. In germline, CDR1 is SGHTS, CDR2 YDEGEE. The CDR3 sequence: CASSLGLLCGSHEQYF. The CDR3 DNA sequence: TGTGCCAGCAGCTTGGGGCTCCTCTGCGGGAGCCACGAGCAGTACTTC. Variable domain in full (rest from reference TRBV5-8 and TRBJ2-7): EAGVTQSPTHLIKTRGQQATLRCSPISGHTSVYWYQQALGLGLQFLLWYDEGEERNRGNFPPRFSGRQFPNYSSELNVNALELEDSALYLCASSLGLLCGSHEQYFGPGTRLTVT.

The table lists this clonotype with a few counts. This chain's CDR3 is CASSPGLAVSRDTQYF. CDR3 nucleotides: TGTGCCAGCAGTCCGGGACTAGCGGTTTCCAGGGATACGCAGTATTTT. The J gene is TRBJ2-3, the V gene TRBV27, with TRBD2 matching 11 bases. This CDR3 has 16 amino acids. V gave up 5 bases and J gave up 6 bases; unmatched junction bases: 10. Germline V gene data show CDR1 as MNHEY and CDR2 as SMNVEV (reference sequence).

This clonotype came up many times. This chain links TRBV6-5 with TRBJ2-1; weak D call: TRBD2 (5 bases). V lost 5 bases and J 5 bases, leaving 7 bases between the germline ends. Germline values: CDR1 MNHEY, CDR2 SVGAGI. This CDR3 region has 12 residues. The CDR3 spells CASSNGDNEQFF. The CDR3 DNA sequence: TGTGCCAGCAGTAACGGGGACAATGAGCAGTTCTTC.

This rearrangement joins TRBV3-1 to TRBJ2-7; the D is unclear. This CDR3 region has 15 residues. Trimming left V 1 base short and J 5 bases short, with 15 bases between. Germline CDR1 LGHDT, CDR2 YNNKEL (reference sequence). This CDR3 reads CASSQGVRGIDEQYF. The DNA for the CDR3 is TGTGCCAGCAGCCAAGGGGTTCGCGGTATTGACGAGCAGTACTTC.

This chain uses TRBV15 with TRBJ1-1; the match to TRBD1 covers 9 bases. This CDR3 has 16 residues. V was pared by 0 bases and J by 5 bases, with 7 bases of the junction left unmatched. Per the germline V gene, CDR1 is LNHNV and CDR2 is YYDKDF (reference sequence). CDR3 sequence reads: CATSREPGTGSTEAFF. CDR3 coding DNA: TGTGCCACCAGCAGAGAGCCCGGGACAGGGTCTACTGAAGCTTTCTTT.

V is TRBV24-1 and J is TRBJ2-2, with D unresolved. The germline CDR1 and CDR2 sequences are KGHDR and SFDVKD. V lost 0 bases and J 3 bases, leaving 16 bases between the germline ends. This CDR3 is 18 amino acids long. DNA of the CDR3: TGTGCCACCAGTGATTTGAAGGGCATCCCATCCCACACCGGGGAGCTGTTTTTT. As protein: CATSDLKGIPSHTGELFF.

The chain links TRBV6-5 to TRBJ1-2; D gene uncertain. The CDR3 loop spans 17 amino acids. V lost 0 bases and J 7 bases, leaving 21 bases between the germline ends. Germline V gives CDR1 MNHEY, CDR2 SVGAGI. CDR3: CASSYSRPETGLGGYTF. The CDR3 nucleotides are TGTGCCAGCAGTTACTCACGACCGGAAACCGGTCTTGGTGGCTACACCTTC.

The genes are TRBV7-2 and TRBJ2-3, with 9 positions matching TRBD2. The CDR3 consists of 17 residues. Trimming at V came to 3 bases and at J to 0 bases, leaving 7 bases not matched to a gene. The germline V gene encodes CDR1 SGHTA and CDR2 FQGNSA. As DNA, the CDR3 is TGTGCCAGCAGCTTTGCGGGGGGGAGAACTAGCACAGATACGCAGTATTTT. Translating gives CASSFAGGRTSTDTQYF.

The table lists this clonotype with a few counts. The V and J genes are TRBV13 and TRBJ2-1; 11 positions agree with TRBD2. The germline V gene encodes CDR1 PRHDT and CDR2 FYEKMQ (reference sequence). This CDR3 is built from 15 residues. V lost 4 bases and J lost 7; bases outside the gene matches: 6. CDR3 sequence reads: CASSSKTSGVNEQFF. The CDR3 coding sequence is TGTGCCAGCAGCTCGAAGACTAGCGGGGTGAATGAGCAGTTCTTC.

Ten or more counts support this clonotype. The chain couples TRBV29-1 to TRBJ2-7; D perhaps matches TRBD2 (6 bases). Germline CDR1 is SQVTM and CDR2 is ANQGSEA. The CDR3 is 14 amino acids. Trimming took 0 bases from V and 3 from J, leaving 12 bases between them. The DNA of the CDR3 is TGCAGCGTTGAAGATGGCGGGATCCACTACGAGCAGTACTTC. This codes for CSVEDGGIHYEQYF.

Only a few counts were recorded for this clonotype. The CDR3 DNA sequence: TGTGCCAGCAGTTTACCCAGGACTAGCGGGGGGTGGGGGGAGACCCAGTACTTC. Its translation is CASSLPRTSGGWGETQYF. The chain recombines TRBV27 with TRBJ2-5; 14 bases match TRBD2. CDR3 length equals 18 residues. With 2 bases clipped from V and 5 bases from J, the junction kept 10 bases outside the gene matches. Germline loops: CDR1 MNHEY, CDR2 SMNVEV (reference sequence).

This clonotype was found a few times. The V gene is TRBV9, the J gene TRBJ2-7, with TRBD2 matching 8 bases. The V and J ends lost 0 bases and 3 bases, in that order; junction bases with no gene match: 8. The CDR3 runs 16 residues. Germline V gives CDR1 SGDLS, CDR2 YYNGEE. The CDR3 DNA sequence: TGTGCCAGCAGCGTAGGGGCTAGCGGGCGACTCTACGAGCAGTACTTC. This encodes CASSVGASGRLYEQYF.

V and J are TRBV4-2 and TRBJ2-7; 11 bases agree with TRBD2. V was pared by 2 bases and J by 4 bases, with 4 bases of the junction left unmatched. From germline, CDR1 is LGHNA and CDR2 YNFKEQ. The CDR3 length is 15 residues. CDR3 DNA: TGTGCCAGCAGCCAACCGGGACTAGCGGAATACGAGCAGTACTTC. The encoded protein is CASSQPGLAEYEQYF.

The table lists this clonotype with a few counts. The chain recombines TRBV20-1 with TRBJ2-7, with 7 bases matching TRBD1. CDR1 is DFQATT and CDR2 is SNEGSKA in the germline V gene (reference sequence). Unmatched junction bases numbered 16, after V lost 6 bases and J lost 2 bases. The CDR3 loop spans 16 amino acids. The CDR3 sequence: CSASGQAPTLAYEQYF. As DNA, the CDR3 is TGCAGTGCCAGTGGACAGGCCCCCACCCTTGCCTACGAGCAGTACTTC.

The sample holds a few counts of this clonotype. The chain combines TRBV20-1 with TRBJ2-1, with 7 bases fitting TRBD2. Trimming took 6 bases from V and 4 from J; bases not matched to a gene: 18. This CDR3 spans 17 amino acids. CDR1 and CDR2 from the germline V gene are DFQATT and SNEGSKA (reference sequence). The CDR3 region is CSATLGRSGKRYNEQFF. CDR3 nucleotide sequence: TGCAGTGCCACTCTAGGTAGGAGCGGGAAAAGATACAATGAGCAGTTCTTC.

The V gene is TRBV14, the J gene TRBJ2-5, with unresolved D. Trimming shortened V by 0 bases and J by 7 bases, and 9 bases separated the two germline ends. The CDR3 is 13 residues long. Germline V gene sequence: CDR1 SGHDN, CDR2 FVKESK. The CDR3 DNA sequence: TGTGCCAGCAGCCAAGAGTTCTGGGCGACCCAGTACTTC. Encoded protein: CASSQEFWATQYF.

This clonotype has just a few counts. This rearrangement joins TRBV10-2 to TRBJ2-1; 7 bases line up with TRBD1. There are 15 residues in the CDR3. The V gene's germline CDR1 is WSHSY and CDR2 SAAADI. The V and J ends lost 1 base and 3 bases, in that order; junction bases with no gene match: 3. CDR3: CASSEFGQDYNEQFF. The CDR3 DNA reads as TGCGCCAGCAGTGAGTTTGGACAGGACTACAATGAGCAGTTCTTC.

The J gene is TRBJ2-3, the V gene TRBV4-2, with D maybe TRBD2 (5 bases). The CDR3 runs 15 residues. In germline, CDR1 is LGHNA, CDR2 YNFKEQ. The V and J ends lost 5 bases and 0 bases respectively, with 12 bases between them. The CDR3 region has the DNA TGTGCCAGCAGCAACAGAGCGGCCAGCACAGATACGCAGTATTTT. As protein: CASSNRAASTDTQYF.

The rearrangement uses TRBV10-2 and TRBJ2-7; no definite D call. This CDR3 region has 13 residues. Trimming took off 7 bases at V and 0 bases at J, with 10 bases between the two ends. Germline assignment: CDR1 WSHSY and CDR2 SAAADI. The CDR3 reads CASIKGYSYEQYF. In DNA form, the CDR3 reads TGCGCCAGCATCAAGGGCTACTCCTACGAGCAGTACTTC.

This clonotype was seen at least ten times. V gene TRBV6-2 or TRBV6-3 combines with J gene TRBJ1-5, with D perhaps TRBD1 (6 bases). CDR1 MNHEY and CDR2 SVGEGT come from the germline V gene. The CDR3 loop spans 14 amino acids. V was cut by 5 bases and J by 1 base, with 9 bases left in between. CDR3: CASSRDNSNQPQHF. CDR3 DNA: TGTGCCAGCAGTCGGGACAACAGCAATCAGCCCCAGCATTTT.

Ten or more counts support this clonotype. The rearrangement joins TRBV20-1 to TRBJ1-1; 9 bases align to TRBD1. The junction had 9 bases not matched to a gene; V was cut back by 6 bases and J by 7 bases. CDR3 length equals 13 residues. The germline gives CDR1 DFQATT, CDR2 SNEGSKA (reference sequence). CDR3 bases: TGCAGTGCAAACAAGGACAGGGGTCATGAAGCTTTCTTT. Translated: CSANKDRGHEAFF.

In its sample, this clonotype was seen a few times. The V call is TRBV12-3 or TRBV12-4, the J call TRBJ2-5; 9 bases align to TRBD2. The V segment lost 7 bases and the J segment 5 bases; nucleotides outside the gene matches: 11. This CDR3 has 15 amino acids. CDR3 amino acids: CASTWASGVLETQYF. The CDR3 DNA sequence: TGTGCCAGCACCTGGGCTAGCGGGGTGTTGGAGACCCAGTACTTC.

This clonotype has more than one count but fewer than ten. J is TRBJ1-1 and V is TRBV6-1; TRBD1 matches 7 bases. Per germline, CDR1 MNHNS and CDR2 SASEGT. With 5 bases clipped from V and 4 bases from J, the junction kept 4 bases outside the gene matches. CDR3 length: 13 residues. In nucleotides, the CDR3 is TGTGCCAGCAGTCCCAGGGGGTTCACTGAAGCTTTCTTT. This translates into CASSPRGFTEAFF.

The CDR3 loop reads CASSYSGSGRYTF. CDR3 DNA: TGTGCCAGCAGTTACTCAGGGTCAGGGAGATACACCTTC. The V gene is TRBV6-5, the J gene TRBJ1-2; D is possibly TRBD1 (5 bases). CDR3 length: 13 amino acids. Trimming took 0 bases from V and 11 from J, leaving 13 bases between them. Germline V CDR1 and CDR2: MNHEY, SVGAGI.

This clonotype appeared many times. This chain uses TRBV7-9 with TRBJ1-2; D may be TRBD1 (5 bases). The CDR3 consists of 13 residues. Germline V gene sequence: CDR1 SEHNR, CDR2 FQNEAQ (reference sequence). The germline V and J ends were trimmed by 8 bases and 4 bases, with 14 bases remaining between them. For the CDR3, the DNA is TGTGCCAGCGGTGAAGCCGGGGCCTATGGCTACACCTTC. Its translation is CASGEAGAYGYTF.

There are many counts of this clonotype. The genes are TRBV12-3 or TRBV12-4 and TRBJ2-1; TRBD1 aligns across 7 bases. V gave up 10 bases and J gave up 6 bases; unmatched junction bases: 9. The CDR3 has 13 residues. The CDR3 spells CATQVSGGNEQFF. The CDR3 DNA follows: TGTGCCACCCAGGTGTCAGGGGGCAATGAGCAGTTCTTC.

This clonotype was detected a few times. The V gene is TRBV28, the J gene TRBJ2-7; D is tentatively TRBD1 or TRBD2 (6 bases each). This CDR3 comprises 14 residues. Trimming cost V 5 bases and J 5 bases, with 16 bases left between them. Germline CDR1 MDHEN, CDR2 SYDVKM. CDR3 sequence (DNA): TGTGCCAGCAGTGGTCGGGGGCCCGGGAACGAGCAGTACTTC. This sequence encodes CASSGRGPGNEQYF.